The rows below give T cell receptor beta chains drawn from one sample of a study of blood T cells in healthy people across ages. Each CDR3 protein gets one entry after TCRdb re-called the 5' RACE reads with MiXCR. The sample shows hundreds of thousands of distinct CDR3 sequences, around 50% of them seen only once. Input material: blood. Receptors originate from a man aged 80 or over in good health. The CDR3 runs from the conserved cysteine through the conserved F or W. Fields, in order: D gene, J gene, V gene, CDR3 protein. The D gene is left open where the match is weak.

TRBD2 | TRBJ2-5 | TRBV6-6 | CASSYSGRAVGETQYF
NA | TRBJ1-6 | TRBV7-2 | CASSLDYNSPLHF
TRBD2 | TRBJ2-1 | TRBV7-3 | CASSLQSSGINEQFF
TRBD2 | TRBJ2-3 | TRBV5-5 | CASSLLADPTDTQYF
NA | TRBJ1-4 | TRBV4-2 | CASSQAGATNEKLFF
NA | TRBJ1-5 | TRBV6-6 | CASETRHNQPQHF
TRBD2 | TRBJ2-5 | TRBV7-2 | CASRRTLASGRLEQYF
NA | TRBJ2-7 | TRBV20-1 | CSARAGEQYF
TRBD1 | TRBJ2-1 | TRBV5-5 | CASSLMWDRGLPEQFF
NA | TRBJ1-2 | TRBV5-6 | CASSGGLSGQGGYTF
TRBD2 | TRBJ2-5 | TRBV7-2 | CASSLGTSGMKTQYF
NA | TRBJ2-3 | TRBV12-3/TRBV12-4 | CASSLGGATGTQYF
TRBD2 | TRBJ2-1 | TRBV19 | CASREGSGGEETQFF
NA | TRBJ1-1 | TRBV7-8 | CASSLGGSGTLNTEAFF
NA | TRBJ2-3 | TRBV9 | CASSAERVRADTQYF
NA | TRBJ1-1 | TRBV6-5 | CASGPRGAFF
TRBD2 | TRBJ2-7 | TRBV29-1 | CSVVWTSGITPLEQYF
NA | TRBJ2-1 | TRBV18 | CASSPPVGAAYNEQFF
NA | TRBJ2-3 | TRBV20-1 | CSARTTRGTLRDTQYF
TRBD2 | TRBJ2-7 | TRBV6-2/TRBV6-3 | CASSSGTSWEQYF
TRBD1 | TRBJ1-1 | TRBV12-3/TRBV12-4 | CASGDRGYTEAFF
NA | TRBJ1-2 | TRBV9 | CASSNYGYTF
TRBD2 | TRBJ2-1 | TRBV20-1 | CSASTPSGSAYSEQFF
TRBD2 | TRBJ2-1 | TRBV6-1 | CASILWEGLDEQFF
NA | TRBJ2-5 | TRBV7-2 | CASSLKSLGQETQYF
TRBD1 | TRBJ1-1 | TRBV6-6 | CASSLRDRGEKGEAFF
TRBD1 | TRBJ1-5 | TRBV5-1 | CASSLVAGGQQPQHF